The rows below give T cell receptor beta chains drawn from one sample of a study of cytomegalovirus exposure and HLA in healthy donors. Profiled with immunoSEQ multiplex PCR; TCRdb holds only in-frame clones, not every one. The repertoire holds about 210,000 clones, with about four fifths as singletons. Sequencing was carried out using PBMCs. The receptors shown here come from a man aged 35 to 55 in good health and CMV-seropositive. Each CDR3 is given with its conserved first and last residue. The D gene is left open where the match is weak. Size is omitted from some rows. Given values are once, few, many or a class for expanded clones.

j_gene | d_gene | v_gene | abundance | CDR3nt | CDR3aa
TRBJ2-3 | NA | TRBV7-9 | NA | TGTGCCAGCAGCTTAGGCGGGCCAGATACGCAGTATTTT | CASSLGGPDTQYF
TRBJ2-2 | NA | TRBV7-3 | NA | TGTGCCAGCAGGATACCTGGAGAGAACACCGGGGAGCTGTTTTTT | CASRIPGENTGELFF
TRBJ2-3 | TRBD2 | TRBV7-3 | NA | TGTGCCAGCAGCCCAGCGCGACTAGCGGGAGGCAAAGATACGCAGTATTTT | CASSPARLAGGKDTQYF
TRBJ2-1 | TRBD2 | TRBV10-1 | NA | TGCGCCAGCAGTGACCGACCGGGTAGCGGGAGGGGCAATGAGCAGTTCTTC | CASSDRPGSGRGNEQFF
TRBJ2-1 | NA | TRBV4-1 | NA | TGCGCCAGCAGCCAAGATCGGGCGGGGTGGGATGAGCAGTTCTTC | CASSQDRAGWDEQFF
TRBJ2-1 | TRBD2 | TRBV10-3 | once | TGTGCCATCAGCGAGGGACTAGCGGGAGTTTTCGATGAGCAGTTCTTC | CAISEGLAGVFDEQFF
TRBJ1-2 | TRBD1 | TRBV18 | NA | TGTGCCAGCTCACCGGGACAGGGGAGCTATGGCTACACCTTC | CASSPGQGSYGYTF
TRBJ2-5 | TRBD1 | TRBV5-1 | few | TGCGCCAGCGGAGAATGGACAGGGGAGGGAGAGACCCAGTACTTC | CASGEWTGEGETQYF
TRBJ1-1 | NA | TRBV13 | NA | TGTGCCAGCTCCCCTTCGGGTGAGGGATCCACTGAAGCTTTCTTT | CASSPSGEGSTEAFF
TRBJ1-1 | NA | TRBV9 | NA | TGTGCCAGCAGCGTAATGGGCCAGAACACTGAAGCTTTCTTT | CASSVMGQNTEAFF
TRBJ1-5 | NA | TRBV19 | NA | TGTGCCAGTAGTGGTGGGTTAAGGGACACAGCCTTCTATAGCAATCAGCCCCAGCATTTT | CASSGGLRDTAFYSNQPQHF
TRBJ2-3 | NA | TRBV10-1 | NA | TGCGCCAGCAGGAGGGATGAGGCAGATACGCAGTATTTT | CASRRDEADTQYF
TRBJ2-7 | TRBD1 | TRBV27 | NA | TGTGCCAGCAGTTTATGGGCAGGGGGCGAGCAGTACTTC | CASSLWAGGEQYF
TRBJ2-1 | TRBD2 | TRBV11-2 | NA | TGTGCCAGCAGCTTGGATGGGACTAGCGGATACTACAATGAGCAGTTCTTC | CASSLDGTSGYYNEQFF
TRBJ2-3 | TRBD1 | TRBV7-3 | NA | TGTGCCAGCAGCGATTCCGGGACAGGGAGCCCAGATACGCAGTATTTT | CASSDSGTGSPDTQYF
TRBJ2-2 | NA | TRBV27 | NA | TGTGCCAGCAGTCCCTCGAACACCGGGGAGCTGTTTTTT | CASSPSNTGELFF
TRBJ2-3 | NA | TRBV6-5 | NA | TGTGCCAGCAGTCGATTACAGGGTCATACAGATACGCAGTATTTT | CASSRLQGHTDTQYF
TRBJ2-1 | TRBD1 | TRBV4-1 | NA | TGCGCCAGCAAGACCACAGGGGTAGAATACAATGAGCAGTTCTTC | CASKTTGVEYNEQFF
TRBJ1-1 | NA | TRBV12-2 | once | TGTGCAAGTCGCTTACCACCCACAGGGAACTACACTGAAGCTTTCTTT | CASRLPPTGNYTEAFF
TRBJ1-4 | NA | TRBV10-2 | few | TGCGCCAGCAGACTCGGGGGGGCTAATGAAAAACTGTTTTTT | CASRLGGANEKLFF
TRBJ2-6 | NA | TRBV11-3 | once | TGTGCCAGCAGCTTAGAACGGGGGACGGGGGCCAACGTCCTGACTTTC | CASSLERGTGANVLTF
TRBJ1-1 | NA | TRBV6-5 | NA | TGTGTCAGCAGTTACTCCCTATCAACCCGGGAAGCTTTCTTT | CVSSYSLSTREAFF
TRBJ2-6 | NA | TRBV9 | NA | TGTGCCAGCAGCCCAGCCACGCGGGGGGCCAACGTCCTGACTTTC | CASSPATRGANVLTF
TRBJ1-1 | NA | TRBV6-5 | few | TGTGCCAGCAGTTCCCAGGGGACTGAAGCTTTCTTT | CASSSQGTEAFF
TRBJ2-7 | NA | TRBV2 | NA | TGTGCCAGCAACGGGGTTAGCGTCTACGAGCAGTACTTC | CASNGVSVYEQYF
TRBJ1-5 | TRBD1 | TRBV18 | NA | TGTGCCAGCTCACTCGGGACAGGGGGCAACAATCGCAATCAGCCCCAGCATTTT | CASSLGTGGNNRNQPQHF
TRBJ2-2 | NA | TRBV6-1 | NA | TGTGCCAGCAGCGTCATATGGTCGGGAACCGGGGAGCTGTTTTTT | CASSVIWSGTGELFF
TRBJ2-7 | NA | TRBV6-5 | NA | TGTGCCAGCAGTTACTCGGCAGCGCTTGAGCAGTACTTC | CASSYSAALEQYF
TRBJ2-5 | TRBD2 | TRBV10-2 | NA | TGCGCCAGCGGGACTAGCGGGAAAGAGACCCAGTACTTC | CASGTSGKETQYF